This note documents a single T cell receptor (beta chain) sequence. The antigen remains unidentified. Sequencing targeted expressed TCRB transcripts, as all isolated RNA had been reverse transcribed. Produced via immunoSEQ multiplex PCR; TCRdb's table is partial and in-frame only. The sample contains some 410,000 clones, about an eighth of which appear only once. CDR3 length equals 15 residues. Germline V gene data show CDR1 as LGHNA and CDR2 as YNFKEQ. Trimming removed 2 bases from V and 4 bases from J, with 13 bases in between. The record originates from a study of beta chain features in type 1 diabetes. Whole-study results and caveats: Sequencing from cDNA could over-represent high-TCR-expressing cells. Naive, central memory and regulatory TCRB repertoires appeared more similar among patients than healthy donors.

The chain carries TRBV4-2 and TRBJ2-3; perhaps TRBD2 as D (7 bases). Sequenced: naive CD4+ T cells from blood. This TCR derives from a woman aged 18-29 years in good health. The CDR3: CASSQPGGGPDTQYF. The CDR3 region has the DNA TGTGCCAGCAGCCAACCGGGGGGCGGGCCAGATACGCAGTATTTT.